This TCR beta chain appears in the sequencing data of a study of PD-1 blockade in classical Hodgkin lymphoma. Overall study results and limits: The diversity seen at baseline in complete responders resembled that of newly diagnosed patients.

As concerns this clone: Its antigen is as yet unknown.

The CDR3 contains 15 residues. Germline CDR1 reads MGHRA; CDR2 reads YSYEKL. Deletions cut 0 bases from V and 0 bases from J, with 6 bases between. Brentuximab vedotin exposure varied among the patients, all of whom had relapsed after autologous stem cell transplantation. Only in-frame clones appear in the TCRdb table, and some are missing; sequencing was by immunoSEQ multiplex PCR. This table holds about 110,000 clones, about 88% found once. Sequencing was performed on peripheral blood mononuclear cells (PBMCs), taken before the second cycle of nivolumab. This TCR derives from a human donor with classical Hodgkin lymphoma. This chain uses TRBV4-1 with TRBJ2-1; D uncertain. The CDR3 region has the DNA TGCGCCAGCAGCCAAGATCGGACCTCCTACAATGAGCAGTTCTTC. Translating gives CASSQDRTSYNEQFF.